This record concerns one T cell receptor (beta chain) sequence. The antigen remains undetermined. This CDR3 contains 14 residues. V lost 3 bases and J 4 bases, leaving 9 bases between the germline ends. From germline, CDR1 is SEHNR and CDR2 FQNEAQ (reference sequence). Sequencing used immunoSEQ multiplex PCR; TCRdb keeps in-frame clones, though not all of them. Of 15,000 to 20,000 clones in the sample, 65% to 75% were seen once. The data are from a study of pediatric ulcerative colitis. Findings and caveats of the study: Clonal expansions reduced rectal repertoire diversity in acute severe colitis. All ulcerative colitis patients, but no controls, carried a couple of rectal clonotypes.

Rectal tissue came from one to two pinch biopsies taken at colonoscopy. The diagnostic colonoscopy in ulcerative colitis patients preceded any immunosuppressive treatment. Sequencing was done on a sample of gut tissue. V gene TRBV7-9 combines with J gene TRBJ1-4; TRBD1 is a possible D gene (6 bases). The clonotype originates from a girl aged 10-17 years with moderate ulcerative colitis. In DNA form, the CDR3 reads TGTGCCAGCAGCTTTGGACAGAATAATGAAAAACTGTTTTTT. Its protein is CASSFGQNNEKLFF.